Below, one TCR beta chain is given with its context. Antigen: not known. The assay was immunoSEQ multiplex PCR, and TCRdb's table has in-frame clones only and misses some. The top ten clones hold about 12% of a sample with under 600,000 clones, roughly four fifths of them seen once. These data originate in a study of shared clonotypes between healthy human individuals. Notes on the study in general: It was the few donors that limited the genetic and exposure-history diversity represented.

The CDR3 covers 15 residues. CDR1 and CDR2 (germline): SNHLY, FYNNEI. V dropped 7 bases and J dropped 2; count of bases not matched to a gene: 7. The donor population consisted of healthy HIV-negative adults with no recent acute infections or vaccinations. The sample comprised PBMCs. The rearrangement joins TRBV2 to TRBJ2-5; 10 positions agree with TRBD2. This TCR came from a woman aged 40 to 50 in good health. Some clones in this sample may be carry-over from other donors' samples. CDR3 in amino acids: CASKTSGPAQETQYF. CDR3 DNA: TGTGCCAGCAAGACTAGCGGGCCTGCTCAAGAGACCCAGTACTTC.